This T cell receptor (beta chain) was sequenced in a study of T cell repertoires in cytomegalovirus infection. The wider study: An indication of both CMV infection and matching HLA type came from public TCR beta signatures.

The CDR3 sequence is 13 residues long. The V segment lost 11 bases and the J segment 4 bases; nucleotides outside the gene matches: 6. Regarding the study as a whole: Adding up the frequency of public TCR beta families identified people who carried CMV plus the relevant HLA. The study found HLA-C-restricted CMV-specific TCR beta clonotypes dominating the ex vivo response.

This clonotype was picked up a small number of times. Its target is unknown. TCRdb re-called the reads through MiXCR, storing one row per CDR3 protein. The sample yields about 530,000 distinct CDR3 sequences, around a quarter seen once. Sequencing used PBMCs. This receptor was taken from a human donor in good health (CMV status not recorded). Some clones in this sample may be carry-over from other donors' samples. V and J are TRBV12-3 or TRBV12-4 and TRBJ2-1, with 9 bases identical to TRBD2. The CDR3 spells CALGGRGYNEQFF. The CDR3 DNA follows: TGTGCCCTGGGCGGGAGGGGATACAATGAGCAGTTCTTC.